The source of this T cell receptor beta chain is a study of T-cell memory formation after mild COVID-19. Study-level background: TCR clusters were mostly confined to one donor each. Study outcomes and limitations: CM and EM subsets held most contracting CD4+ clones; EMRA held CD8+ ones.

Germline V gene sequence: CDR1 LGHNA, CDR2 YSLEER. Trimming took off 2 bases at V and 6 bases at J, with 12 bases between the two ends. The CDR3 is 14 residues long. TCRdb fed the 5' RACE reads into MiXCR, producing one record per CDR3 protein. The repertoire includes about 280,000 distinct CDR3 sequences, under 8.5% of them detected once, and roughly 22% sits in the top ten. Comments on this clonotype: The antigen is undetermined.

Material: PBMCs or a T cell subset sorted from them (not recorded which). The TCR comes from a man aged 18-30 years who had mild COVID-19 (a few samples of this study predate the infection). Cell type and time point are not known. This sequence joins TRBV4-3 and TRBJ2-3, with D maybe TRBD2 (5 bases). The chain's CDR3 is CASSQSYSADTQYF. The CDR3 DNA is TGCGCCAGCAGCCAATCTTATAGCGCGGATACGCAGTATTTT.